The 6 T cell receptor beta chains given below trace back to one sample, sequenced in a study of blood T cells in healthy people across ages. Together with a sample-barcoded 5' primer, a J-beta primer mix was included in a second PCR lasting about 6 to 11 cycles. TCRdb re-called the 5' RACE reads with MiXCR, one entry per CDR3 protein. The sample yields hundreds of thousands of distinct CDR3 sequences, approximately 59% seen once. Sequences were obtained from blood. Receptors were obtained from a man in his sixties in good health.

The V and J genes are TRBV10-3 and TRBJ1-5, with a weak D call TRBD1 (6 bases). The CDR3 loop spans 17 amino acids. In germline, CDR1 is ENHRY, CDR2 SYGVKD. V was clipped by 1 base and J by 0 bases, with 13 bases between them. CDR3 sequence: CAISEWGGLDSNQPQHF. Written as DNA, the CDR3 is TGTGCCATCAGTGAGTGGGGGGGGCTGGATAGCAATCAGCCCCAGCATTTT.

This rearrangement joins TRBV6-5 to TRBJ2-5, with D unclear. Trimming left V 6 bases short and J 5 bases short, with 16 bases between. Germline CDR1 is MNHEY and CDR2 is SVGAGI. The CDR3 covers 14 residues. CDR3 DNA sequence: TGTGCCAGCAGCCTACAAGGTGGTATGGAGACCCAGTACTTC. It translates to CASSLQGGMETQYF.

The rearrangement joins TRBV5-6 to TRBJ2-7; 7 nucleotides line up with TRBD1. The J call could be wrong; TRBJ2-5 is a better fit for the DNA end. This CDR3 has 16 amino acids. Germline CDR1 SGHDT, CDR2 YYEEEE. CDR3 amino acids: CASSLEGQVPRETQYF. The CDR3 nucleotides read TGTGCCAGCAGCTTGGAAGGACAGGTTCCCCGGGAGACCCAGTACTTC.

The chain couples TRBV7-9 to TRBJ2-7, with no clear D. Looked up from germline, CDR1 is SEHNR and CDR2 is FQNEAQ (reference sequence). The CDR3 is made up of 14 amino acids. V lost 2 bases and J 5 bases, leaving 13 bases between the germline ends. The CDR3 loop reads CASSLSGSLNEQYF. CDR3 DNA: TGTGCCAGCAGCTTATCGGGTTCACTGAACGAGCAGTACTTC.

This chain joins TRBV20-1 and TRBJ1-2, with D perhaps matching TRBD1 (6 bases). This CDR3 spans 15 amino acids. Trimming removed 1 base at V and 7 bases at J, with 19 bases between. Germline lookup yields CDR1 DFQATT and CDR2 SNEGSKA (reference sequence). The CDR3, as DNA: TGCAGTGCTAGAGTCCGGGGGGCGGTAGTCTCTGGCTACACCTTC. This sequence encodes CSARVRGAVVSGYTF.

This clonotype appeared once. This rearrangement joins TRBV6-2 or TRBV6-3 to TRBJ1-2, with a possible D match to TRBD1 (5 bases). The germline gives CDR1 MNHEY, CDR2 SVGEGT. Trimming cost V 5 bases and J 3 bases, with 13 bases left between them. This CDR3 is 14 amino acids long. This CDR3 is CASSAGSWDYGYTF. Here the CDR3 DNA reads TGTGCCAGCAGTGCAGGGAGCTGGGACTATGGCTACACCTTC.